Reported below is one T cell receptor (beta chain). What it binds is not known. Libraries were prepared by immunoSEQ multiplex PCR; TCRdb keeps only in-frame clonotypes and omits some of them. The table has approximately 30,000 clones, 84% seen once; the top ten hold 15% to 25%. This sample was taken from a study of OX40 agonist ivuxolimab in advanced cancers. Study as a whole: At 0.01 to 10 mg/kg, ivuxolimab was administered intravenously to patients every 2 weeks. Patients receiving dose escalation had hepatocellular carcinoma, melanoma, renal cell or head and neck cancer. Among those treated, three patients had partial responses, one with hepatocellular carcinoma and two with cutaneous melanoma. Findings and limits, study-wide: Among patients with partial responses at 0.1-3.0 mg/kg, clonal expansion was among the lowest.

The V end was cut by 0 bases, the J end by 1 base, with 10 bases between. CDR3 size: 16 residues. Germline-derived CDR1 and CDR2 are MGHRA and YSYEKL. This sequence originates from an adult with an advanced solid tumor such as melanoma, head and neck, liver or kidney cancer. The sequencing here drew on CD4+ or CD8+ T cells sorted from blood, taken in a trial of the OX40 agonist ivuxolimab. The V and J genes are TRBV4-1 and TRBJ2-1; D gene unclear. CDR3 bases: TGCGCCAGCAGCCAAGACCGGGCGGCGTCCTACAATGAGCAGTTCTTC. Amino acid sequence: CASSQDRAASYNEQFF.